The present T cell receptor beta chain was sequenced within a study of blood T cell repertoires in COVID-19. Study in general: T cells, B-cell-depleted T cells, or PBMCs supplied cDNA or gDNA.

Original processing notes: Nucleated cell number was recorded as an estimate derived from reference gene primer amplification. Only in-frame clones appear in the TCRdb table, and some are missing; sequencing was by immunoSEQ multiplex PCR. V, J and clone size were drawn from that table, and D and trimming were deduced from the DNA. In the table there are 210,000 or so clones, 83% of which are singletons. Germline CDR1 SGHAT, CDR2 FQNNGV. The CDR3 spans 15 residues. V lost 2 bases, J lost 8 bases, and 15 bases lay in between. This sequence was found in a woman in her fifties or sixties who had been exposed to COVID-19. The sequenced sample was PBMCs or T cells enriched from blood (not recorded which). The chain recombines TRBV11-2 with TRBJ1-4; D might be TRBD1 (5 bases). DNA for the CDR3: TGTGCCAGCAGCTTAAGGGCAGGGTTAAGGGAAAAACTGTTTTTT. Amino acids: CASSLRAGLREKLFF.